This TCR beta chain was captured by sequencing in a study of Ad26.COV2.S vaccination and SARS-CoV-2 variants. On the study more broadly: Participant was drawn from the COV1001 Ad26.COV2.S trial arm. Doses of Ad26.COV2.S were injected into muscle once or twice, 56 days apart. Overall study results and limits: Measurements of TCR breadth and depth may have given underestimates of the total T cell responses. Post-vaccination spike-specific CD8+ and CD4+ T cell responses reportedly had substantial breadth.

This clone was seen just once. The antigen remains unidentified. The CDR3 covers 15 residues. The V segment lost 5 bases and the J segment 6 bases; nucleotides outside the gene matches: 5. The germline CDR1 and CDR2 sequences are KGHSH and LQKENI. Assay used: immunoSEQ multiplex PCR; TCRdb lists only in-frame clones, some missing. The sample carries about 500,000 clones, roughly nine tenths recorded once. Described treatment: roughly 18 received Ad26.COV2.S at low or high dose, single or two shots; roughly five received placebo; per-sample allocation not given. Sampling took place 63 days after the first vaccine or placebo injection.

The sequence was collected from a person aged 18 to 65 who received the Ad26.COV2.S COVID-19 vaccine or a placebo. This sample comprised peripheral blood, obtained in a trial of Ad26.COV2.S vaccine versus placebo. This rearrangement joins TRBV18 to TRBJ1-4; 11 positions agree with TRBD1. The CDR3 DNA reads TGTGCCAGCTCATGGCCGGGACAGGGGGATGAAAAACTGTTTTTT. Encoded protein: CASSWPGQGDEKLFF.